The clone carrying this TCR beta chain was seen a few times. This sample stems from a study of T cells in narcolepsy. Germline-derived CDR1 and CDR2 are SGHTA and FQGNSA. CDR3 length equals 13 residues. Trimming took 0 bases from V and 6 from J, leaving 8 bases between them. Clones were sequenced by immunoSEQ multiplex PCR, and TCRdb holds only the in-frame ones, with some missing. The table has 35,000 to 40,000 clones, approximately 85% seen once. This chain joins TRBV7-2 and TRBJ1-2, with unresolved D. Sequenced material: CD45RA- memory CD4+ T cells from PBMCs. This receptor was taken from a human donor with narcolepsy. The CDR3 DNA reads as TGTGCCAGCAGCTTAGCGACCGGGGATGGCTACACCTTC. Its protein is CASSLATGDGYTF.